The next 23 T cell receptor beta chains were all read from a single sample in a study of T-cell memory formation after mild COVID-19. A single record per CDR3 protein comes from TCRdb applying MiXCR to the 5' RACE reads. The profile shows some 290,000 distinct CDR3 sequences, roughly 15% of them singletons. The specimen was PBMCs or a T cell subset sorted from them (not recorded which). The receptors here all came from a young man who had mild COVID-19 (a few samples of this study predate the infection). Cell type and time point are not known.

In its sample, this clonotype was seen a few times. The CDR3, as DNA: TGTGCCAGCAGTAGACCCAGGGAGGGGAACACCGGGGAGCTGTTTTTT. It is translated as CASSRPREGNTGELFF. The rearrangement joins TRBV12-3 or TRBV12-4 to TRBJ2-2, with 7 bases identical to TRBD2. This CDR3 has 16 amino acids. J gave up 1 base and V 5 bases, and 7 bases lay outside the gene matches.

The CDR3 spells CASSLYPGHYGYTF. As DNA, the CDR3 is TGTGCCAGCAGCTTATATCCAGGCCACTATGGCTACACCTTC. The gene calls are TRBV7-9 and TRBJ1-2; no definite D call. The germline V and J ends were trimmed by 2 bases and 3 bases, with 10 bases remaining between them. The CDR3 extends over 14 amino acids. Germline values: CDR1 SEHNR, CDR2 FQNEAQ (reference sequence). The full variable domain, in which reference TRBV7-9 and TRBJ1-2 provide the parts outside the CDR3, is DTGVSQNPRHKITKRGQNVTFRCDPISEHNRLYWYRQTLGQGPEFLTYFQNEAQLEKSRLLSDRFSAERPKGSFSTLEIQRTEQGDSAMYLCASSLYPGHYGYTFGSGTRLTVV.

J is TRBJ2-1 and V is TRBV20-1, with a weak D call TRBD2 (5 bases). The CDR3 extends over 14 amino acids. V lost 3 bases, J lost 7 bases, and 16 bases lay in between. CDR1 is DFQATT and CDR2 is SNEGSKA in the germline V gene (reference sequence). The CDR3 sequence is CSARGLSGENEQFF. Written as DNA, the CDR3 is TGCAGTGCTAGGGGGTTGAGTGGGGAGAATGAGCAGTTCTTC.

This chain uses TRBV5-1 with TRBJ2-5; D might be TRBD2 (6 bases). The CDR3 is 14 amino acids. V lost 0 bases and J 7 bases, leaving 13 bases between the germline ends. In germline, CDR1 is SGHRS, CDR2 YFSETQ. CDR3 DNA sequence: TGCGCCAGCAGCTTGGAGGGCGCCGGGGGGACCCAGTACTTC. It specifies CASSLEGAGGTQYF.

The V and J genes are TRBV20-1 and TRBJ1-2, with 7 nucleotides matching TRBD1. Germline lookup yields CDR1 DFQATT and CDR2 SNEGSKA (reference sequence). The CDR3 runs 12 residues. Trimming took 6 bases from V and 8 from J; bases not matched to a gene: 9. The CDR3 DNA reads TGCAGTGCGGTCAAGGGGGCGCAAGGCTACACCTTC. This codes for CSAVKGAQGYTF.

This clonotype has a handful of counts. The V and J genes are TRBV7-3 and TRBJ2-2; 7 bases are a match to TRBD1. This CDR3 region has 14 residues. Per the germline V gene, CDR1 is SGHTA and CDR2 is FQGTGA. With V trimmed by 0 bases and J by 7 bases, 2 bases remained unmatched. The CDR3 DNA is TGTGCCAGCAGCTTAACAGGGGGCTTCGGGGAGCTGTTTTTT. It translates to CASSLTGGFGELFF.

V and J are TRBV29-1 and TRBJ2-7; 8 bases are a match to TRBD1. The V segment lost 6 bases and the J segment 0 bases; nucleotides outside the gene matches: 4. Germline CDR1 SQVTM, CDR2 ANQGSEA. This CDR3 contains 13 residues. This CDR3 is CSVCGQGSYEQYF. In nucleotides, the CDR3 is TGCAGCGTCTGCGGACAGGGCTCCTACGAGCAGTACTTC.

The chain links TRBV3-1 to TRBJ2-1, with a tentative D call TRBD2 (5 bases). The CDR3 sequence is 16 residues long. V lost 3 bases and J lost 0, with 12 bases in between. Germline-derived CDR1 and CDR2 are LGHDT and YNNKEL (reference sequence). The CDR3 here is CASSHFLAHSYNEQFF. CDR3 DNA: TGTGCCAGCAGCCACTTTCTAGCCCACTCCTACAATGAGCAGTTCTTC.

The table lists this clonotype with a few counts. This rearrangement joins TRBV6-6 to TRBJ2-1; no clear D gene. The CDR3 consists of 13 residues. Deletions cut 0 bases from V and 7 bases from J, with 7 bases between. Germline CDR1 is MNHNY and CDR2 is SVGAGI (reference sequence). The CDR3 reads CASSYSWRNEQFF. The CDR3 DNA reads TGTGCCAGCAGTTACTCGTGGAGAAATGAGCAGTTCTTC.

At least ten counts were recorded for this clonotype. Here the CDR3 reads CASSQESRGGDDEQFF. The CDR3, as DNA: TGTGCCAGCAGCCAAGAATCACGGGGGGGTGACGATGAGCAGTTCTTC. The chain carries TRBV3-1 and TRBJ2-1, with 8 bases lining up with TRBD2. This CDR3 comprises 16 residues. V shed 0 bases and J 8 bases; nucleotides not matched to a gene: 9. In germline, CDR1 is LGHDT, CDR2 YNNKEL (reference sequence).

The CDR3 bases are TGTGCCAGCAGCTTAGCACCGACTCAAAATCAGCCCCAGCATTTT. Its translation: CASSLAPTQNQPQHF. The chain combines TRBV7-2 with TRBJ1-5, with D hard to call. Germline CDR1 and CDR2: SGHTA and FQGNSA. The CDR3 runs to 15 residues. Trimming left V 0 bases short and J 4 bases short, with 10 bases between.

This clonotype came up a few times. The chain has TRBV7-2 and TRBJ2-7, with D perhaps matching TRBD1 (6 bases). The CDR3 consists of 14 residues. Per the germline V gene, CDR1 is SGHTA and CDR2 is FQGNSA. Deletions cut 1 base from V and 3 bases from J, with 10 bases between. CDR3 amino acids: CASSLVGGVYEQYF. The CDR3 DNA is TGTGCCAGCAGCTTAGTTGGGGGCGTCTACGAGCAGTACTTC. The variable domain in full, completed from reference TRBV7-2 and TRBJ2-7, reads GAGVSQSPSNKVTEKGKDVELRCDPISGHTALYWYRQSLGQGLEFLIYFQGNSAPDKSGLPSDRFSAERTGGSVSTLTIQRTQQEDSAVYLCASSLVGGVYEQYFGPGTRLTVT.

The chain is built from TRBV29-1 and TRBJ2-5; TRBD2 matches at 14 bases. The germline CDR1 and CDR2 sequences are SQVTM and ANQGSEA. CDR3 length: 13 residues. The trim removed 7 bases at V and 6 bases at J, leaving 4 bases unmatched. The CDR3 loop reads CSGLAGGLKTQYF. The DNA for the CDR3 is TGCAGCGGACTAGCGGGGGGGCTGAAGACCCAGTACTTC.

This clonotype was picked up a small number of times. This chain links TRBV20-1 with TRBJ2-3; D is perhaps TRBD2 (6 bases). This CDR3 is built from 16 residues. V lost 3 bases and J lost 0, with 16 bases in between. CDR1 DFQATT and CDR2 SNEGSKA come from the germline V gene (reference sequence). CDR3 DNA sequence: TGCAGTGCTAGGTTTCCGGGCGGGGTGAGCACAGATACGCAGTATTTT. Translated: CSARFPGGVSTDTQYF.

J is TRBJ1-5 and V is TRBV2; D is ambiguous. Trimming pared 4 bases from V and 0 bases from J, leaving 13 bases between. Germline CDR1 and CDR2: SNHLY and FYNNEI. The CDR3 is 16 residues long. The CDR3 sequence is CASSGRLTVSNQPQHF. The CDR3 DNA follows: TGTGCCAGCAGTGGACGACTGACGGTTAGCAATCAGCCCCAGCATTTT.

This clonotype has ten or more counts. The rearrangement links TRBV20-1 to TRBJ2-1, with D possibly being TRBD2 (7 bases). The germline V and J ends were trimmed by 5 bases and 13 bases, with 15 bases remaining between them. Germline CDR1 DFQATT, CDR2 SNEGSKA (reference sequence). The CDR3 totals 11 residues. This chain's CDR3 is CSAGGGGPQFF. The CDR3 DNA is TGCAGTGCTGGAGGGGGGGGCCCTCAGTTCTTC.

Ten or more counts support this clonotype. The J gene is TRBJ2-3, the V gene TRBV4-1; no clear D gene. The CDR3 runs 16 residues. V shed 3 bases and J shed 0 bases, with 13 bases lying between them. Germline lookup yields CDR1 MGHRA and CDR2 YSYEKL. The DNA for the CDR3 is TGCGCCAGCAGCCAGGAAGCAGCCCCTAGCACAGATACGCAGTATTTT. This codes for CASSQEAAPSTDTQYF.

The rearrangement joins TRBV7-6 to TRBJ2-3, with TRBD1 identical over 7 bases. This CDR3 is built from 14 residues. Trimming cost V 6 bases and J 11 bases; bases outside gene matches: 14. CDR1 is SGHVS and CDR2 is FNYEAQ in the germline V gene. The CDR3 loop is CASSSTGTTGKQYF. The CDR3 nucleotides read TGTGCCAGCAGTTCGACAGGGACCACGGGAAAGCAGTATTTT.

The gene calls are TRBV6-2 or TRBV6-3 and TRBJ2-1; 15 positions agree with TRBD2. Germline V lookup: CDR1 MNHEY, CDR2 SVGEGT. After removal of 6 bases from V and 7 bases from J, the junction contained 10 bases not matched to a gene. This CDR3 is built from 17 residues. The CDR3 nucleotides read TGTGCCAGCAGCCTAGGGCCGGGACTAGCGGGGGGAAATGAGCAGTTCTTC. Its translation: CASSLGPGLAGGNEQFF.

In its sample, this clonotype was seen a few times. This chain links TRBV7-7 with TRBJ2-7; D possibly uses TRBD1 or TRBD2 (5 bases each). In germline, CDR1 is SSHAT, CDR2 FNYEAQ (reference sequence). This CDR3 contains 13 residues. V was pared by 1 base and J by 5 bases, with 9 bases between. The CDR3 coding sequence is TGTGCCAGCAGCTTAGATGGGACGGACGAGCAGTACTTC. This codes for CASSLDGTDEQYF.

The V and J genes are TRBV27 and TRBJ1-6, with 9 nucleotides matching TRBD1. The CDR3 runs to 15 residues. Trimming took 7 bases from V and 6 from J; bases not matched to a gene: 7. Germline loops: CDR1 MNHEY, CDR2 SMNVEV (reference sequence). The CDR3, as DNA: TGTGCCAGCACGATACAGGGGGCTCGTAATTCACCCCTCCACTTT. It codes for CASTIQGARNSPLHF.

The CDR3 sequence is CASSLTGGEGEAFF. CDR3 DNA sequence: TGTGCCAGCAGCCTAACAGGGGGCGAGGGTGAAGCTTTCTTT. The chain recombines TRBV7-9 with TRBJ1-1, with 9 nucleotides matching TRBD1. V lost 5 bases to trimming and J lost 7 bases; unmatched junction nucleotides: 8. CDR1 is SEHNR, CDR2 FQNEAQ, per germline (reference sequence). The CDR3 sequence is 14 residues long.

V and J are TRBV5-1 and TRBJ2-4; unclear D gene. Deletions cut 6 bases from V and 5 bases from J, with 12 bases between. The CDR3 is 13 amino acids. Per germline, CDR1 SGHRS and CDR2 YFSETQ. In nucleotides, the CDR3 is TGCGCCAGCAAGCAACCAGGAGAAAACATTCAGTACTTC. Amino acid sequence: CASKQPGENIQYF.